Listed below are T cell receptor beta chains from one sample, sequenced in a study of T cell changes during pregnancy in multiple sclerosis. Profiled with immunoSEQ multiplex PCR; TCRdb holds only in-frame clones, not every one. The sample yields some 90,000 clones, about nine tenths seen once. Sequenced material: peripheral blood, taken after pregnancy. These receptors were obtained from a female donor in good health, enrolled as a control in a pregnancy study. The CDR3 runs from the conserved cysteine through the conserved F or W. D genes are given only for firm matches. Expanded clones are given a class, and other clones once, few, many or no size at all.

clone_size: -
j_call: TRBJ2-3
v_call: TRBV6-6
d_call: TRBD2
cdr3_aa: CALRGGSTDTQYF
cdr3_nt: TGTGCCCTTCGGGGGGGGAGCACAGATACGCAGTATTTT

clone_size: -
j_call: TRBJ1-4
v_call: TRBV5-8
d_call: TRBD1
cdr3_aa: CASSGGQGVTEKLFF
cdr3_nt: TGTGCCAGCAGCGGAGGACAGGGGGTGACTGAAAAACTGTTTTTT

clone_size: -
j_call: TRBJ2-3
v_call: TRBV4-3
d_call: TRBD1
cdr3_aa: CASSQRGGTGGARATDTQYF
cdr3_nt: TGCGCCAGCAGCCAAAGGGGCGGGACAGGGGGGGCAAGGGCCACAGATACGCAGTATTTT

clone_size: -
j_call: TRBJ2-3
v_call: TRBV5-6
d_call: TRBD1
cdr3_aa: CASSPDRVRMDTQYF
cdr3_nt: TGTGCCAGCAGCCCGGACAGGGTGAGGATGGATACGCAGTATTTT

clone_size: -
j_call: TRBJ1-1
v_call: TRBV9
d_call: -
cdr3_aa: CASSVTQENTEAFF
cdr3_nt: TGTGCCAGCAGCGTAACACAGGAGAACACTGAAGCTTTCTTT

clone_size: -
j_call: TRBJ2-3
v_call: TRBV11-2
d_call: TRBD2
cdr3_aa: CASSPVRGSDTQYF
cdr3_nt: TGTGCCAGCAGCCCAGTGCGGGGGTCAGATACGCAGTATTTT

clone_size: -
j_call: TRBJ1-1
v_call: TRBV11-2
d_call: -
cdr3_aa: CASSAPDGGRTEAFF
cdr3_nt: TGTGCCAGCAGCGCCCCGGACGGTGGGAGGACTGAAGCTTTCTTT

clone_size: -
j_call: TRBJ1-5
v_call: TRBV4-1
d_call: -
cdr3_aa: CASSQGVAGPQPQHF
cdr3_nt: TGCGCCAGCAGCCAAGGAGTAGCGGGTCCTCAGCCCCAGCATTTT

clone_size: -
j_call: TRBJ1-5
v_call: TRBV27
d_call: -
cdr3_aa: CASSSGGYSNQPQHF
cdr3_nt: TGTGCCAGCAGTTCCGGGGGTTATAGCAATCAGCCCCAGCATTTT

clone_size: -
j_call: TRBJ1-3
v_call: TRBV7-8
d_call: -
cdr3_aa: CASRGVSGNTIYF
cdr3_nt: TGTGCCAGCAGAGGGGTCTCTGGAAACACCATATATTTT

clone_size: once
j_call: TRBJ1-4
v_call: TRBV7-6
d_call: TRBD1
cdr3_aa: CASSSTGVSNEKLFF
cdr3_nt: TGTGCCAGCAGCTCCACAGGGGTCTCTAATGAAAAACTGTTTTTT

clone_size: -
j_call: TRBJ1-2
v_call: TRBV18
d_call: -
cdr3_aa: CASSPGLAPNYGYTF
cdr3_nt: TGTGCCAGCTCACCCGGACTCGCCCCCAACTATGGCTACACCTTC

clone_size: -
j_call: TRBJ1-1
v_call: TRBV7-9
d_call: -
cdr3_aa: CASSRMQRTEAFF
cdr3_nt: TGTGCCAGCAGCCGAATGCAGCGCACTGAAGCTTTCTTT

clone_size: -
j_call: TRBJ1-1
v_call: TRBV7-2
d_call: -
cdr3_aa: CASTIGGASDTEAFF
cdr3_nt: TGTGCCAGCACGATAGGAGGGGCATCGGACACTGAAGCTTTCTTT

clone_size: -
j_call: TRBJ2-6
v_call: TRBV5-1
d_call: -
cdr3_aa: CASSFDSIVSGANVLTF
cdr3_nt: TGCGCCAGCAGCTTTGACAGCATTGTCTCTGGGGCCAACGTCCTGACTTTC

clone_size: -
j_call: TRBJ1-2
v_call: TRBV19
d_call: TRBD1
cdr3_aa: CASSPRQGDGYTF
cdr3_nt: TGTGCCAGTAGCCCAAGACAGGGGGATGGCTACACCTTC

clone_size: once
j_call: TRBJ1-4
v_call: TRBV4-3
d_call: -
cdr3_aa: CASSQLGGQGEKLFF
cdr3_nt: TGCGCCAGCAGCCAATTGGGGGGGCAGGGTGAAAAACTGTTTTTT

clone_size: -
j_call: TRBJ2-3
v_call: TRBV4-3
d_call: TRBD2
cdr3_aa: CASSQDYKRGGADTQYF
cdr3_nt: TGCGCCAGCAGCCAAGATTATAAGCGGGGGGGTGCAGATACGCAGTATTTT

clone_size: -
j_call: TRBJ1-4
v_call: TRBV6-5
d_call: -
cdr3_aa: CATSRGHNEKLFF
cdr3_nt: TGTGCCACCAGTCGAGGCCATAATGAAAAACTGTTTTTT

clone_size: -
j_call: TRBJ2-7
v_call: TRBV5-1
d_call: TRBD1
cdr3_aa: CASSPTGGEQYF
cdr3_nt: TGCGCCAGCAGCCCGACAGGGGGCGAGCAGTACTTC

clone_size: -
j_call: TRBJ1-4
v_call: TRBV4-3
d_call: TRBD1
cdr3_aa: CASSQGGTGASNEKLFF
cdr3_nt: TGCGCCAGCAGCCAAGGTGGGACAGGGGCGTCTAATGAAAAACTGTTTTTT

clone_size: -
j_call: TRBJ1-2
v_call: TRBV30
d_call: -
cdr3_aa: CAWSVTGRGYGYTF
cdr3_nt: TGTGCCTGGAGTGTAACAGGCCGGGGGTATGGCTACACCTTC

clone_size: -
j_call: TRBJ1-5
v_call: TRBV28
d_call: TRBD1
cdr3_aa: CAIWDSYSNQPQHF
cdr3_nt: TGTGCCATTTGGGACAGTTATAGCAATCAGCCCCAGCATTTT

clone_size: once
j_call: TRBJ2-1
v_call: TRBV9
d_call: -
cdr3_aa: CASSVVGAADEQFF
cdr3_nt: TGTGCCAGCAGCGTAGTTGGGGCGGCGGATGAGCAGTTCTTC

clone_size: -
j_call: TRBJ2-7
v_call: TRBV5-6
d_call: -
cdr3_aa: CASSLVAGTYEQYF
cdr3_nt: TGTGCCAGCAGCTTGGTTGCAGGTACCTACGAGCAGTACTTC

clone_size: -
j_call: TRBJ1-2
v_call: TRBV5-5
d_call: -
cdr3_aa: CASKPPGYPNYGYTF
cdr3_nt: TGTGCCAGCAAGCCCCCCGGGTACCCTAACTATGGCTACACCTTC

clone_size: -
j_call: TRBJ2-4
v_call: TRBV27
d_call: -
cdr3_aa: CASSPSGPQGNIQYF
cdr3_nt: TGTGCCAGCAGTCCCAGTGGTCCTCAGGGGAACATTCAGTACTTC

clone_size: -
j_call: TRBJ2-7
v_call: TRBV5-8
d_call: TRBD1
cdr3_aa: CASSGDGTGKYEQYF
cdr3_nt: TGTGCCAGCAGCGGAGACGGGACAGGCAAATACGAGCAGTACTTC

clone_size: -
j_call: TRBJ1-3
v_call: TRBV5-6
d_call: -
cdr3_aa: CASSQPQGKVGNTIYF
cdr3_nt: TGTGCCAGCAGCCAGCCCCAGGGAAAGGTTGGAAACACCATATATTTT

clone_size: -
j_call: TRBJ1-1
v_call: TRBV7-2
d_call: -
cdr3_aa: CASSTGQMNTEAFF
cdr3_nt: TGTGCCAGCAGCACGGGACAAATGAACACTGAAGCTTTCTTT

clone_size: once
j_call: TRBJ2-3
v_call: TRBV6-1
d_call: -
cdr3_aa: CASSGGRTDTQYF
cdr3_nt: TGTGCCAGCAGTGGAGGGAGAACAGATACGCAGTATTTT

clone_size: -
j_call: TRBJ2-3
v_call: TRBV11-3
d_call: TRBD1
cdr3_aa: CASSLQGDADTQYF
cdr3_nt: TGTGCCAGCAGCTTACAGGGGGACGCAGATACGCAGTATTTT

clone_size: few
j_call: TRBJ1-2
v_call: TRBV6-5
d_call: -
cdr3_aa: CASSDSYGYTF
cdr3_nt: TGTGCCAGCAGCGACAGCTATGGCTACACCTTC

clone_size: -
j_call: TRBJ1-6
v_call: TRBV19
d_call: -
cdr3_aa: CASRDQQGMTSPLHF
cdr3_nt: TGTGCCAGTAGGGATCAACAGGGTATGACTTCACCCCTCCACTTT

clone_size: -
j_call: TRBJ1-2
v_call: TRBV19
d_call: -
cdr3_aa: CASSIGGLGYGYTF
cdr3_nt: TGTGCCAGTAGTATAGGGGGGCTCGGCTATGGCTACACCTTC

clone_size: -
j_call: TRBJ2-3
v_call: TRBV15
d_call: TRBD1
cdr3_aa: CATSRPLGTGRGDTQYF
cdr3_nt: TGTGCCACCAGCAGACCCCTCGGGACAGGGCGAGGGGATACGCAGTATTTT

clone_size: -
j_call: TRBJ1-3
v_call: TRBV11-2
d_call: TRBD1
cdr3_aa: CASSPRTGPGNTIYF
cdr3_nt: TGTGCCAGCAGCCCGAGGACAGGCCCTGGAAACACCATATATTTT

clone_size: once
j_call: TRBJ2-4
v_call: TRBV19
d_call: -
cdr3_aa: CASSKHDSTLTKNIQYF
cdr3_nt: TGTGCCAGTAGTAAACACGACAGTACATTAACCAAAAACATTCAGTACTTC

clone_size: -
j_call: TRBJ2-2
v_call: TRBV28
d_call: TRBD2
cdr3_aa: CASSSLTGTSGRSANTGELFF
cdr3_nt: TGTGCCAGCAGTTCATTGACCGGGACTAGCGGCCGGTCCGCGAACACCGGGGAGCTGTTTTTT

clone_size: -
j_call: TRBJ1-1
v_call: TRBV30
d_call: -
cdr3_aa: CAWTSGGTKNTEAFF
cdr3_nt: TGTGCCTGGACCTCCGGTGGGACAAAGAACACTGAAGCTTTCTTT

clone_size: few
j_call: TRBJ2-7
v_call: TRBV7-2
d_call: -
cdr3_aa: CASSLGRSSYEQYF
cdr3_nt: TGTGCCAGCAGCTTAGGGCGGTCCTCCTACGAGCAGTACTTC

clone_size: -
j_call: TRBJ2-5
v_call: TRBV30
d_call: -
cdr3_aa: CAWTLKETQYF
cdr3_nt: TGTGCCTGGACCCTAAAAGAGACCCAGTACTTC

clone_size: once
j_call: TRBJ1-5
v_call: TRBV19
d_call: -
cdr3_aa: CASSIVRGSNQPQHF
cdr3_nt: TGTGCCAGTAGTATAGTTAGGGGCAGCAATCAGCCCCAGCATTTT

clone_size: -
j_call: TRBJ2-7
v_call: TRBV4-2
d_call: -
cdr3_aa: CASSLGASSYEQYF
cdr3_nt: TGTGCCAGCAGCTTGGGGGCGAGCTCCTACGAGCAGTACTTC

clone_size: -
j_call: TRBJ1-6
v_call: TRBV6-5
d_call: TRBD1
cdr3_aa: CASSYSVGQGNSPLHF
cdr3_nt: TGTGCCAGCAGTTACTCGGTGGGACAGGGCAATTCACCCCTCCACTTT

clone_size: -
j_call: TRBJ1-6
v_call: TRBV6-5
d_call: TRBD1
cdr3_aa: CASSYSRDRGHSPLHF
cdr3_nt: TGTGCCAGCAGTTACTCCCGGGACAGGGGACATTCACCCCTCCACTTT

clone_size: -
j_call: TRBJ2-5
v_call: TRBV5-1
d_call: TRBD2
cdr3_aa: CASSLGLLAGGEETQYF
cdr3_nt: TGCGCCAGCAGCTTGGGACTTCTAGCGGGGGGGGAAGAGACCCAGTACTTC

clone_size: few
j_call: TRBJ1-1
v_call: TRBV19
d_call: -
cdr3_aa: CASSVRVNTEAFF
cdr3_nt: TGTGCCAGTAGTGTCAGGGTGAACACTGAAGCTTTCTTT

clone_size: once
j_call: TRBJ1-5
v_call: TRBV6-5
d_call: -
cdr3_aa: CASSYSVQSNQPQHF
cdr3_nt: TGTGCCAGCAGTTACTCGGTACAGTCCAATCAGCCCCAGCATTTT

clone_size: -
j_call: TRBJ2-7
v_call: TRBV6-1
d_call: TRBD2
cdr3_aa: CASTRGELYEQYF
cdr3_nt: TGTGCCAGCACCCGGGGGGAACTCTACGAGCAGTACTTC

clone_size: -
j_call: TRBJ1-2
v_call: TRBV5-6
d_call: TRBD1
cdr3_aa: CASSRGDRSISYYGYTF
cdr3_nt: TGTGCCAGCAGCCGGGGGGACAGGTCCATCTCCTACTATGGCTACACCTTC

clone_size: -
j_call: TRBJ1-1
v_call: TRBV7-3
d_call: -
cdr3_aa: CASSLAGTDEAFF
cdr3_nt: TGTGCCAGCAGCCTGGCGGGGACCGATGAAGCTTTCTTT

clone_size: -
j_call: TRBJ1-5
v_call: TRBV6-5
d_call: TRBD1
cdr3_aa: CASSRQGGQPQHF
cdr3_nt: TGTGCCAGCAGTAGACAGGGTGGTCAGCCCCAGCATTTT

clone_size: few
j_call: TRBJ2-3
v_call: TRBV9
d_call: -
cdr3_aa: CASSETDGGTDTQYF
cdr3_nt: TGTGCCAGCAGCGAGACGGACGGGGGCACAGATACGCAGTATTTT

clone_size: few
j_call: TRBJ1-1
v_call: TRBV19
d_call: TRBD1
cdr3_aa: CASSNRGGEAFF
cdr3_nt: TGTGCCAGTAGTAACAGGGGAGGTGAAGCTTTCTTT